These T cell receptor beta chains were read from a single sample in a study of control samples from healthy donors and cancer patients. The method was immunoSEQ multiplex PCR; TCRdb's version includes in-frame clones alone and lacks a portion of them. The data show 150,000 or so clones, 88% seen once. Source material: blood. The receptors were sampled from a man younger than 35 in good health. Both conserved end residues are part of each CDR3. Each record gives: clone size, J gene, V gene, D gene, CDR3 length, CDR3 DNA, CDR3 protein. A D gene is named only where the DNA matches it firmly. Some rows mark clone size as missing; the rest say once, few, many or name a class of expanded clone.

size: -; J: TRBJ2-7; V: TRBV29-1; D: TRBD1; length: 13; DNA: TGCAGCGCAGAGAGACAGGGCTCCTACGAGCAGTACTTC; CDR3: CSAERQGSYEQYF
size: -; J: TRBJ1-2; V: TRBV6-2/TRBV6-3; D: -; length: 13; DNA: TGTGCCAGCAGTTACCGGCGTCAGGATGGCTACACCTTC; CDR3: CASSYRRQDGYTF
size: -; J: TRBJ2-4; V: TRBV25-1; D: -; length: 15; DNA: TGTGCCAGCAGCGGAACCGAGACAGGGAGGGACATTCAGTACTTC; CDR3: CASSGTETGRDIQYF
size: -; J: TRBJ2-1; V: TRBV11-3; D: TRBD2; length: 16; DNA: TGTGCCAGCAGCTTAGGCCGGACTAGCGGTTACAATGAGCAGTTCTTC; CDR3: CASSLGRTSGYNEQFF
size: -; J: TRBJ2-2; V: TRBV3-1/TRBV3-2; D: -; length: 15; DNA: TGTGCCAGCAGCCCGAGCACAGGGCTTGGCGGGGAGCTGTTTTTT; CDR3: CASSPSTGLGGELFF
size: few; J: TRBJ2-3; V: TRBV6-6; D: TRBD2; length: 13; DNA: TGTGCCAGCAGGTCAGCGGGGCTGGATACGCAGTATTTT; CDR3: CASRSAGLDTQYF
size: -; J: TRBJ1-3; V: TRBV15; D: -; length: 13; DNA: TGTGCCACCAGCGGGGGCGCTGGAAACACCATATATTTT; CDR3: CATSGGAGNTIYF
size: -; J: TRBJ1-1; V: TRBV28; D: -; length: 15; DNA: TGTGCCAGCAGGCGAAGCCCAGGGGAGGTCACTGAAGCTTTCTTT; CDR3: CASRRSPGEVTEAFF
size: -; J: TRBJ1-2; V: TRBV24-1; D: -; length: 13; DNA: TGTGCCACCAGTGAGGCCAGGAACTATGGCTACACCTTC; CDR3: CATSEARNYGYTF
size: -; J: TRBJ2-7; V: TRBV2; D: -; length: 13; DNA: TGTGCCAGCAGTGTAACCTTCGAGTCCGAGCAGTACTTC; CDR3: CASSVTFESEQYF
size: -; J: TRBJ2-1; V: TRBV29-1; D: TRBD2; length: 15; DNA: TGCAGCGCTCTGACTAGCGGGGGGCATTACAATGAGCAGTTCTTC; CDR3: CSALTSGGHYNEQFF
size: -; J: TRBJ2-2; V: TRBV4-3; D: -; length: 15; DNA: TGCGCCAGCAGCCAAGACAGGGTAAACACCGGGGAGCTGTTTTTT; CDR3: CASSQDRVNTGELFF
size: -; J: TRBJ2-2; V: TRBV4-3; D: TRBD2; length: 16; DNA: TGCGCCAGCAGCCAAGATAGCGGGGGGGTCACCGGGGAGCTGTTTTTT; CDR3: CASSQDSGGVTGELFF
size: few; J: TRBJ1-1; V: TRBV6-2/TRBV6-3; D: -; length: 13; DNA: TGTGCCAGCAGCCCCGGGCAGGTGACTGAAGCTTTCTTT; CDR3: CASSPGQVTEAFF
size: -; J: TRBJ1-2; V: TRBV4-3; D: TRBD1; length: 15; DNA: TGCGCCAGCAGCCAAAATGACAGGGGAGGGTTGGGCTACACCTTC; CDR3: CASSQNDRGGLGYTF
size: once; J: TRBJ2-7; V: TRBV24-1; D: -; length: 15; DNA: TGTGCCACCAGTGGGACAGCGCGTTCCTCCTACGAGCAGTACTTC; CDR3: CATSGTARSSYEQYF
size: many; J: TRBJ1-2; V: TRBV6-5; D: TRBD1; length: 15; DNA: TGTGCCAGCAGGGTGGGCAGGGGGCCTAACTATGGCTACACCTTC; CDR3: CASRVGRGPNYGYTF
size: -; J: TRBJ2-7; V: TRBV7-2; D: -; length: 13; DNA: TGTGCCAGCAGCTCCAGGGGCCGGGACGAGCAGTACTTC; CDR3: CASSSRGRDEQYF
size: -; J: TRBJ2-3; V: TRBV30; D: -; length: 16; DNA: TGTGCCTGGAGTGGGGCCGGGGCCCTCGCCACAGATACGCAGTATTTT; CDR3: CAWSGAGALATDTQYF
size: -; J: TRBJ2-7; V: TRBV28; D: TRBD1; length: 15; DNA: TGTGCCAGCAGTTTTGGAGGACAGGTCCTAAACGAGCAGTACTTC; CDR3: CASSFGGQVLNEQYF
size: -; J: TRBJ1-1; V: TRBV6-2/TRBV6-3; D: -; length: 14; DNA: TGTGCCAGCAGTTACGAAGCCCTGAGGGCTGAAGCTTTCTTT; CDR3: CASSYEALRAEAFF
size: -; J: TRBJ2-3; V: TRBV3-1/TRBV3-2; D: -; length: 16; DNA: TGTGCCAGCAGCCAAGAGGACCGCTCATCCACAGATACGCAGTATTTT; CDR3: CASSQEDRSSTDTQYF
size: -; J: TRBJ1-1; V: TRBV5-1; D: TRBD1; length: 15; DNA: TGCGCCAGCAGCTGGGGGACAGGGAAGAACACTGAAGCTTTCTTT; CDR3: CASSWGTGKNTEAFF
size: -; J: TRBJ2-7; V: TRBV9; D: TRBD1; length: 14; DNA: TGTGCCAGCAGCGTAGGGGCAGGGGGCTACGAGCAGTACTTC; CDR3: CASSVGAGGYEQYF
size: -; J: TRBJ1-2; V: TRBV6-6; D: -; length: 14; DNA: TGTGCCAGCAGTAGTACAGGGTTACAGGGTGGCTACACCTTC; CDR3: CASSSTGLQGGYTF
size: -; J: TRBJ1-6; V: TRBV7-2; D: -; length: 18; DNA: TGTGCCAGCAGCTTATGGGGACGGACGAGCTCCTATAATTCACCCCTCCACTTT; CDR3: CASSLWGRTSSYNSPLHF
size: once; J: TRBJ2-2; V: TRBV7-8; D: -; length: 16; DNA: TGTGCCAGCAGTTTTACCGGGGGCGCCAACACCGGGGAGCTGTTTTTT; CDR3: CASSFTGGANTGELFF
size: -; J: TRBJ2-1; V: TRBV5-5; D: TRBD1; length: 19; DNA: TGTGCCAGCAGTTTTTCGCCCCGACAGGGGAAGAAGACCTACAATGAGCAGTTCTTC; CDR3: CASSFSPRQGKKTYNEQFF